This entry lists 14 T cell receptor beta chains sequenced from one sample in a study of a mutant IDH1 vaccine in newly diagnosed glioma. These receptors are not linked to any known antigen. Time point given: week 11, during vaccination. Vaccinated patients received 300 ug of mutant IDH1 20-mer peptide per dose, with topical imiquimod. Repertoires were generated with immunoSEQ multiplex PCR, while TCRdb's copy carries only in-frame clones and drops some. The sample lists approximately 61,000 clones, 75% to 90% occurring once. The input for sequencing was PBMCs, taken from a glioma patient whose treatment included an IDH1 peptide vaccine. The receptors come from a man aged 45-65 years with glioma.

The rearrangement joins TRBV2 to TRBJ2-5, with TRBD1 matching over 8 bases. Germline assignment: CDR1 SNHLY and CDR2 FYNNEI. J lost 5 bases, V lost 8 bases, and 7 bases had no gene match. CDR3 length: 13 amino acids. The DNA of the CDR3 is TGTGCCAGCTGGCAGGGGGCTCGGGAGACCCAGTACTTC. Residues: CASWQGARETQYF.

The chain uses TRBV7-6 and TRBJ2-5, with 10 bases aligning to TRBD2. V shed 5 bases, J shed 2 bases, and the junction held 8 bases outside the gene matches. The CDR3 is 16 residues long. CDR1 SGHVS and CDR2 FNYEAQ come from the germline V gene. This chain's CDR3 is CASSRSLAGAQETQYF. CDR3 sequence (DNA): TGTGCCAGCAGCCGGTCGCTAGCGGGGGCACAAGAGACCCAGTACTTC. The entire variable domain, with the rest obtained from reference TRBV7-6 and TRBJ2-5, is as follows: GAGVSQSPRYKVTKRGQDVALRCDPISGHVSLYWYRQALGQGPEFLTYFNYEAQQDKSGLPNDRFSAERPEGSISTLTIQRTEQRDSAMYRCASSRSLAGAQETQYFGPGTRLLVL.

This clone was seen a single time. The CDR3: CASSEILGGLTFGEQYF. As DNA, the CDR3 is TGTGCCAGCAGTGAAATATTAGGTGGGCTGACGTTTGGCGAGCAGTACTTC. V gene TRBV6-1 combines with J gene TRBJ2-7; D gene unclear. The germline gives CDR1 MNHNS, CDR2 SASEGT. Trimming cost V 2 bases and J 6 bases, with 23 bases left between them. This CDR3 has 17 amino acids.

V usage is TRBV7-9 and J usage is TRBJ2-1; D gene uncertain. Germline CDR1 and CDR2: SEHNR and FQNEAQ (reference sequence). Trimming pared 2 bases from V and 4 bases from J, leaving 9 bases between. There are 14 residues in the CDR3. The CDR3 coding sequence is TGTGCCAGCAGCTTACTCGCAGATTACAATGAGCAGTTCTTC. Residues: CASSLLADYNEQFF.

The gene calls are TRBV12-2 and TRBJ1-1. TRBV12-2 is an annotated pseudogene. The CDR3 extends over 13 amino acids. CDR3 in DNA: TGTGCAAGTCGCCCCCTCAGACCGGTCGAAGCTTTCTTT. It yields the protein CASRPLRPVEAFF.

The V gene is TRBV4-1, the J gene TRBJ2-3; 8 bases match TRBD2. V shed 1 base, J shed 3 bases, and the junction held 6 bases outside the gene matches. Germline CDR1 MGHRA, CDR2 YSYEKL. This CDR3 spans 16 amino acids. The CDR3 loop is CASSQVGRGETDTQYF. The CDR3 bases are TGCGCCAGCAGCCAAGTCGGGCGGGGGGAAACAGATACGCAGTATTTT.

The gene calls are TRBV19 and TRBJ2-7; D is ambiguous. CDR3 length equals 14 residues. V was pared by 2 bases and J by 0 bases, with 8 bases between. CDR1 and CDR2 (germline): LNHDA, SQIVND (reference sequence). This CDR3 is CASSIRGTSYEQYF. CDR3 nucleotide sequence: TGTGCCAGTAGTATACGTGGTACCTCCTACGAGCAGTACTTC. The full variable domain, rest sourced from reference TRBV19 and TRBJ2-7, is DGGITQSPKYLFRKEGQNVTLSCEQNLNHDAMYWYRQDPGQGLRLIYYSQIVNDFQKGDIAEGYSVSREKKESFPLTVTSAQKNPTAFYLCASSIRGTSYEQYFGPGTRLTVT.

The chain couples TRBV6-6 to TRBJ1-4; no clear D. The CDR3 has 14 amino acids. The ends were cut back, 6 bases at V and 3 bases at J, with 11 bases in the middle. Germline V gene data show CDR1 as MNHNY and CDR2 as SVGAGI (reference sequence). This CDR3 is CASSPSQSNEKLFF. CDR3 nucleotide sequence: TGTGCCAGCAGCCCGAGCCAGTCTAATGAAAAACTGTTTTTT.

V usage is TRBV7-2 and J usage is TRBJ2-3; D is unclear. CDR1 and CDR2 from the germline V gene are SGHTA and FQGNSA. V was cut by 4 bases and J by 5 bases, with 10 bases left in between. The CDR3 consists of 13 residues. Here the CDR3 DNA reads TGTGCCAGCAGCTCAGAAACTCGAGATACGCAGTATTTT. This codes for CASSSETRDTQYF.

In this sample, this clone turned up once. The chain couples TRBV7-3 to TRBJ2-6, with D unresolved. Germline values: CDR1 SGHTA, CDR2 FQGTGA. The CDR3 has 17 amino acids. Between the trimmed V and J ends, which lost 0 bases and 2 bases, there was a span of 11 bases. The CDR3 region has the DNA TGTGCCAGCAGCTTAACGCTTACGAATGCTGGGGCCAACGTCCTGACTTTC. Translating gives CASSLTLTNAGANVLTF.

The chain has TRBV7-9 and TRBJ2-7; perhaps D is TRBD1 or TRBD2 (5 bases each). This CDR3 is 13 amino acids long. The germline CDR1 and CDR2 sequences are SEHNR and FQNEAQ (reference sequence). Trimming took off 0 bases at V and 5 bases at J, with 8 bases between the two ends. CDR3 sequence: CASSLARGDEQYF. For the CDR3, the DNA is TGTGCCAGCAGCTTAGCGAGGGGCGACGAGCAGTACTTC.

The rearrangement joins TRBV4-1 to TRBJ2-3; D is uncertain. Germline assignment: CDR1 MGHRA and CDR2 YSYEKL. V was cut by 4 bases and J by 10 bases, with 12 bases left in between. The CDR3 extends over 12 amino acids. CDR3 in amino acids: CASSPRQGSQYF. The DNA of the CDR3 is TGCGCCAGCAGCCCCCGCCAAGGGTCGCAGTATTTT.

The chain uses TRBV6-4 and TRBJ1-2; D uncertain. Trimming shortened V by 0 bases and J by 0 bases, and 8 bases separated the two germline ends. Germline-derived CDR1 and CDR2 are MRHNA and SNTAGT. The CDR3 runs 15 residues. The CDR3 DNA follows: TGTGCCAGCAGTGACTCGGGCCGGACTAACTATGGCTACACCTTC. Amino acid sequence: CASSDSGRTNYGYTF.

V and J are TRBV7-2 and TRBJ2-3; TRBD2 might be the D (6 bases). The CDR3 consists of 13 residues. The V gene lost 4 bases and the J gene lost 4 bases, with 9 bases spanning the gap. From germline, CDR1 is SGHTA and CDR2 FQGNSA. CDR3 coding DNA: TGTGCCAGCAGCTCGCGGGGATCAGATACGCAGTATTTT. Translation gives CASSSRGSDTQYF.